This T cell receptor beta chain emerged from a study of blood T cell repertoires in COVID-19. Across the study: Sources were T cells, B-cell-depleted T cells, or PBMCs; the material itself was cDNA or gDNA.

Recruitment covered 20 to 25 US areas and drew participants whose ages spanned roughly 18 to 100 years. Recovered status applied to Cohort 3 donors who had two consecutive negative PCRs. It also applied to those with clearance or with symptom resolution. Authors' methods: Amplification of reference gene primers was used by the study to estimate nucleated cell counts. Sequencing was performed with immunoSEQ multiplex PCR; in TCRdb, only in-frame clones are kept and a portion is missing. That table furnishes V, J and clone size, whereas the DNA furnished D and trimming. In the table there are 280,000 or so clones, 85% of which are singletons. Trimming cost V 3 bases and J 7 bases, with 14 bases left between them. The CDR3 extends over 14 amino acids. Germline loops: CDR1 SGHTS, CDR2 YDEGEE.

This rearrangement joins TRBV5-8 to TRBJ2-1, with D maybe TRBD2 (6 bases). Sequencing input: PBMCs or T cells enriched from blood (not recorded which). This clonotype was obtained from a woman between 45 and 60 years old who had recovered from COVID-19. The CDR3 DNA is TGTGCCAGCAGCTCCTCGGGAGAGGGGAATGAGCAGTTCTTC. Residues: CASSSSGEGNEQFF.